The sequence of this TCR beta chain was determined in a study of T-cell memory formation after mild COVID-19. Study-level background: Largely, TCR clusters stayed within a single donor. Regarding the study as a whole: Later expanders leaned CD4+, whereas day 15 to 85 contracting clones were balanced CD4/CD8. Researchers report contracting CD4+ clones mostly in CM and EM, with CD8+ clones in EMRA.

Turning to this clonotype: The antigen remains undetermined.

Sample barcodes and UMIs were carried by the TCR alpha and TCR beta cDNA libraries that 5'RACE generated with constant-segment primers. TCRdb re-called the 5' RACE reads with MiXCR, one entry per CDR3 protein. This table holds more than 110,000 distinct CDR3 sequences, 13% to 15% found once. V lost 8 bases and J lost 5, with 17 bases in between. Germline-derived CDR1 and CDR2 are SNHLY and FYNNEI. The CDR3 consists of 14 residues. This chain links TRBV2 with TRBJ2-3; D not resolved. What was sequenced was PBMCs or a T cell subset sorted from them (not recorded which). The clonotype was recovered from an adult woman who had mild COVID-19 (a few samples of this study predate the infection). Cell type and time point are not known. CDR3: CASLRTPSGDTQYF. CDR3 bases: TGTGCCAGCCTCCGAACACCCTCCGGAGATACGCAGTATTTT.